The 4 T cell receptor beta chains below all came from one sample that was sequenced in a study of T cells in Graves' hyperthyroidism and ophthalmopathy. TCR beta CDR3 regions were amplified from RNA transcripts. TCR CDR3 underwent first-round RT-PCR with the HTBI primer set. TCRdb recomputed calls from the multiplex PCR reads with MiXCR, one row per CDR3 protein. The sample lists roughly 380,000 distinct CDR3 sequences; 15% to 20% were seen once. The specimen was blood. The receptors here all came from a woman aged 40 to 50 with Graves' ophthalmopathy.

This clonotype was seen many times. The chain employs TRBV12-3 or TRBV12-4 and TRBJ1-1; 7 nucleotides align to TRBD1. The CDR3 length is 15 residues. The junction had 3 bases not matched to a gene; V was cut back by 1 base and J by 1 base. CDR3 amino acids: CASSLGQGKNTEAFF. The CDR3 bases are TGTGCCAGCAGTTTAGGACAGGGAAAGAACACTGAAGCTTTCTTT.

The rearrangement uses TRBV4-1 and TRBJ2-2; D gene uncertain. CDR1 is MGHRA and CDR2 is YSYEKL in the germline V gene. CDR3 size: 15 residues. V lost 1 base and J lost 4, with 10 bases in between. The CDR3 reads CASSQGPERTGELFF. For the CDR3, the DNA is TGCGCCAGCAGCCAAGGTCCGGAACGCACCGGGGAGCTGTTTTTT.

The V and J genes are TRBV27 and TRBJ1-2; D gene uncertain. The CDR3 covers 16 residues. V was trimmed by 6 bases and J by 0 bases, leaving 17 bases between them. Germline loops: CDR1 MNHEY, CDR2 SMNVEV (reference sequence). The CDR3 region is CASSQGYAAANYGYTF. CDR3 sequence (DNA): TGTGCCAGCAGCCAAGGGTACGCAGCAGCTAACTATGGCTACACCTTC.

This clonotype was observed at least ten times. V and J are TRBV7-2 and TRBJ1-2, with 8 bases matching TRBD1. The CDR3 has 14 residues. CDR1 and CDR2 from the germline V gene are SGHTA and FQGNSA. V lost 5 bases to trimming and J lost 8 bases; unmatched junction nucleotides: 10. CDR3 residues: CASSPSLDRAGYTF. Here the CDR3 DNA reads TGTGCCAGCAGCCCGAGCTTGGACAGGGCAGGCTACACCTTC.